The 8 T cell receptor beta chains below come from one sample, sequenced in a study of graft-versus-host responses after intestinal transplantation (dated by TCRdb to the early 2020s). Taken with the paper, the label for time point translates to: cells obtained before transplantation from donor or recipient. For these receptors, no antigen is known. Library method: the immunoSEQ multiplex PCR assay. TCRdb provides this immuneACCESS table in a form limited to in-frame rearrangements. Some clones are lacking; in checked studies, under half of them reflect an unresolved V gene, and why the rest are absent is not known. Across this sample there are 96,000 or so clones, with about 90% seen only once. The ten largest clones add up to around 0.17% of the sample. The specimen was unstimulated CD4+ T cells sorted from spleen or lymph node cells, collected before intestinal transplant. The receptors were sampled from a human donor who received an intestinal transplant.

The chain is built from TRBV28 and TRBJ2-7, with D tentatively TRBD2 (5 bases). The germline V gene encodes CDR1 MDHEN and CDR2 SYDVKM. The CDR3 is 12 amino acids. The V and J ends lost 5 bases and 6 bases respectively, with 11 bases between them. CDR3 in amino acids: CASSTRAFEQYF. The CDR3, as DNA: TGTGCCAGCAGTACTAGGGCATTCGAGCAGTACTTC.

The chain is built from TRBV6-6 and TRBJ1-2; D gene unclear. The V end was cut by 5 bases, the J end by 3 bases, with 13 bases between. Germline V CDR1 and CDR2: MNHNY, SVGAGI (reference sequence). The CDR3 sequence is 14 residues long. The CDR3 is CASSKAESDYGYTF. The DNA of the CDR3 is TGTGCCAGCAGTAAAGCGGAGAGCGACTATGGCTACACCTTC.

This clone has only a few counts. The CDR3 bases are TGTGCCAGCAGTGGCCAGGGGGCGCTGAACACTGAAGCTTTCTTT. It encodes CASSGQGALNTEAFF. This chain connects TRBV2 to TRBJ1-1; 8 nucleotides agree with TRBD1. The CDR3 contains 15 residues. The J segment lost 0 bases and the V segment lost 4 bases, leaving 4 bases of the junction unmatched. Germline V gene data show CDR1 as SNHLY and CDR2 as FYNNEI.

This chain joins TRBV19 and TRBJ2-1; perhaps TRBD1 as D (6 bases). The CDR3 loop spans 14 amino acids. The germline gives CDR1 LNHDA, CDR2 SQIVND (reference sequence). Deletions cut 4 bases from V and 5 bases from J, with 12 bases between. This CDR3 is CASSSRDTDNEQFF. CDR3 DNA: TGTGCCAGTAGTAGCCGGGACACGGACAATGAGCAGTTCTTC.

This rearrangement joins TRBV30 to TRBJ1-5, with a weak D call TRBD1 (5 bases). The CDR3 runs to 14 residues. The germline V gene encodes CDR1 GTSNPN and CDR2 SVGIG (reference sequence). V was cut by 2 bases and J by 5 bases, with 13 bases left in between. CDR3 loop: CAWSSGDLYQPQHF. The CDR3 coding sequence is TGTGCCTGGAGTAGCGGGGACCTGTATCAGCCCCAGCATTTT.

The chain links TRBV5-4 to TRBJ2-1, with 13 bases lining up with TRBD2. Unmatched junction bases numbered 5, after V lost 1 base and J lost 4 bases. The germline CDR1 and CDR2 sequences are SGHNT and YYREEE (reference sequence). The CDR3 loop spans 17 amino acids. In DNA, the CDR3 is TGTGCCAGCAGCTTGTCCGGACTAGCGGGGGTTTACAATGAGCAGTTCTTC. Its translation: CASSLSGLAGVYNEQFF.

The chain couples TRBV7-9 to TRBJ2-7; TRBD2 agrees at 10 bases. V gave up 4 bases and J gave up 2 bases; unmatched junction bases: 5. The germline V gene has CDR1 SEHNR and CDR2 FQNEAQ (reference sequence). This CDR3 spans 15 amino acids. In DNA form, the CDR3 reads TGTGCCAGCAGCTCCCAAGCGGGAGGGCCCTACGAGCAGTACTTC. This encodes CASSSQAGGPYEQYF. The full variable domain, with the rest looked up from reference TRBV7-9 and TRBJ2-7, is DTGVSQNPRHKITKRGQNVTFRCDPISEHNRLYWYRQTLGQGPEFLTYFQNEAQLEKSRLLSDRFSAERPKGSFSTLEIQRTEQGDSAMYLCASSSQAGGPYEQYFGPGTRLTVT.

The chain couples TRBV5-1 to TRBJ1-1; possibly TRBD1 for D (5 bases). Trimming pared 1 base from V and 0 bases from J, leaving 10 bases between. Germline lookup yields CDR1 SGHRS and CDR2 YFSETQ. This CDR3 has 15 amino acids. The CDR3 DNA reads TGCGCCAGCAGCTTGACGGCAGGGATGAACACTGAAGCTTTCTTT. Translating it yields CASSLTAGMNTEAFF.